The 27 T cell receptor beta chains in this list originate from one sample, sequenced in a study of blood T cells in healthy people across ages. A second PCR, run for roughly 6 to 11 cycles, used a sample-barcoded 5' primer plus a J-beta primer mix. TCRdb passed the 5' RACE reads through MiXCR, listing each CDR3 protein once. The table shows some 920,000 distinct CDR3 sequences, with just over 50% occurring only once. Sequencing input: blood. These receptors all stem from a woman aged 60-75 years in good health.

This clonotype was seen a handful of times. The chain carries TRBV5-1 and TRBJ1-5, with D perhaps matching TRBD1 (6 bases). The CDR3 runs to 15 residues. Germline CDR1 reads SGHRS; CDR2 reads YFSETQ. Deletions cut 3 bases from V and 7 bases from J, with 17 bases between. The CDR3 DNA sequence: TGCGCCAGCAGCTCCCTCGGGGGGCAGGGGCAGCCCCAGCATTTT. As protein: CASSSLGGQGQPQHF.

In its sample, this clonotype was seen a few times. The chain uses TRBV27 and TRBJ2-3, with TRBD2 matching 9 bases. Germline V CDR1 and CDR2: MNHEY, SMNVEV (reference sequence). The CDR3 totals 17 residues. Trimming at V came to 5 bases and at J to 3 bases, leaving 12 bases not matched to a gene. Here the CDR3 DNA reads TGTGCCAGCAGTCCGACCTTAGCGGGAGTGGCGACAGATACGCAGTATTTT. Translated: CASSPTLAGVATDTQYF.

This clonotype has only a few counts. V gene TRBV3-1 combines with J gene TRBJ2-7, with no clear D. The DNA end favors TRBJ2-5, so the J call may be wrong. This CDR3 is built from 12 residues. In germline, CDR1 is LGHDT, CDR2 YNNKEL (reference sequence). The DNA for the CDR3 is TGTGCCAGCAGCCACCTTGAGGAGACCCAGTACTTC. Its protein is CASSHLEETQYF.

In its sample, this clonotype was seen once. Here the CDR3 reads CASSSFGRGPNEQYF. DNA for the CDR3: TGTGCCAGCAGCTCCTTCGGGAGGGGTCCGAATGAGCAGTACTTC. The chain combines TRBV7-8 with TRBJ2-1; 8 bases fit TRBD2. The J call may be incorrect, as the DNA end agrees better with TRBJ2-7. This CDR3 is 15 amino acids long. CDR1 and CDR2 (germline): SGHVS, FQNEAQ.

V usage is TRBV27 and J usage is TRBJ2-7, with D maybe TRBD1 (5 bases). V lost 4 bases to trimming and J lost 4 bases, with 14 bases between them. CDR3 length: 14 amino acids. Germline CDR1 reads MNHEY; CDR2 reads SMNVEV (reference sequence). The chain's CDR3 is CASSSPAGPYEQYF. CDR3 in DNA: TGTGCCAGCAGTTCCCCCGCAGGGCCGTACGAGCAGTACTTC.

The chain links TRBV4-1 to TRBJ2-7; 11 nucleotides line up with TRBD1. This CDR3 spans 17 amino acids. CDR1 is MGHRA, CDR2 YSYEKL, per germline. Losses at the gene ends were 3 bases for V and 3 bases for J; bases not matched to a gene: 10. CDR3 residues: CASSQGTGGLIFYEQYF. As DNA, the CDR3 is TGCGCCAGCAGCCAGGGGACAGGGGGACTAATTTTCTACGAGCAGTACTTC.

This clonotype has more than one count but fewer than ten. This sequence joins TRBV28 and TRBJ2-3, with unresolved D. CDR1 MDHEN and CDR2 SYDVKM come from the germline V gene. CDR3 size: 13 residues. Trimming removed 6 bases at V and 2 bases at J, with 9 bases between. The CDR3 sequence is CASSGSHTDTQYF. The CDR3 coding sequence is TGTGCCAGCAGCGGTAGTCACACAGATACGCAGTATTTT.

The gene calls are TRBV20-1 and TRBJ1-5; 9 bases align to TRBD1. Germline values: CDR1 DFQATT, CDR2 SNEGSKA (reference sequence). This CDR3 has 15 residues. The trim removed 6 bases at V and 4 bases at J, leaving 10 bases unmatched. DNA of the CDR3: TGCAGTGCCACCAGAACGACAGGGGGAAATCAGCCCCAGCATTTT. Protein sequence: CSATRTTGGNQPQHF.

This clonotype was counted between two and nine times. The gene calls are TRBV5-1 and TRBJ2-3; D is unresolved. From germline, CDR1 is SGHRS and CDR2 YFSETQ. CDR3 length equals 14 residues. V dropped 4 bases and J dropped 3 bases, with 12 bases sitting between them. The CDR3 DNA sequence: TGCGCCAGCAGCACTATTACACAGACAGATACGCAGTATTTT. Translating it yields CASSTITQTDTQYF.

In its sample, this clonotype was seen a few times. The chain uses TRBV6-1 and TRBJ2-7, with D unresolved. CDR1 is MNHNS, CDR2 SASEGT, per germline. The CDR3 extends over 16 amino acids. Trimming took off 2 bases at V and 0 bases at J, with 14 bases between the two ends. The CDR3 here is CASSEFQRVASYEQYF. The CDR3 region has the DNA TGTGCCAGCAGTGAATTCCAAAGGGTCGCCTCCTACGAGCAGTACTTC.

This chain joins TRBV5-1 and TRBJ2-7; tentative D call: TRBD2 (5 bases). The DNA end is a closer match to TRBJ2-5, so the J assignment may be wrong. This CDR3 comprises 15 residues. Germline-derived CDR1 and CDR2 are SGHRS and YFSETQ. This CDR3 reads CASSFPGTTGETQYF. The DNA of the CDR3 is TGCGCCAGCAGCTTCCCCGGCACTACGGGGGAGACCCAGTACTTC.

The gene calls are TRBV20-1 and TRBJ2-1; 13 bases are a match to TRBD2. Germline trimming cut 6 bases from V and 9 bases from J; bases unmatched to any gene: 5. Germline CDR1 and CDR2: DFQATT and SNEGSKA (reference sequence). This CDR3 has 13 amino acids. Written as DNA, the CDR3 is TGCAGTGCCGGACTAGCGGGAGTTGGTGAGCAGTTCTTC. Its protein is CSAGLAGVGEQFF.

This rearrangement joins TRBV12-3 or TRBV12-4 to TRBJ2-1; TRBD2 aligns across 13 bases. Losses at the gene ends were 4 bases for V and 5 bases for J; bases not matched to a gene: 5. The CDR3 runs 16 residues. The CDR3 DNA follows: TGTGCCAGCAGTTCGGGACTAGCGGGATCCCACAATGAGCAGTTCTTC. Translating gives CASSSGLAGSHNEQFF.

V usage is TRBV6-6 and J usage is TRBJ2-5, with D tentatively TRBD1 or TRBD2 (6 bases each). V was pared by 4 bases and J by 5 bases, with 17 bases between. The CDR3 runs to 15 residues. Germline-derived CDR1 and CDR2 are MNHNY and SVGAGI (reference sequence). For the CDR3, the DNA is TGTGCCAGCAGTTCAGACCCGAGAGGGGGGGAGACCCAGTACTTC. Protein sequence: CASSSDPRGGETQYF.

This clonotype occurred many times. The chain is built from TRBV20-1 and TRBJ1-5, with D possibly matching TRBD1 (6 bases). The CDR3 runs 14 residues. V was cut by 5 bases and J by 5 bases, with 16 bases left in between. CDR1 and CDR2 from the germline V gene are DFQATT and SNEGSKA (reference sequence). Here the CDR3 reads CSASSLAGDQPQHF. The CDR3 DNA sequence: TGCAGTGCTTCATCCCTGGCAGGGGATCAGCCCCAGCATTTT.

Concerning this clonotype itself: The conserved phenylalanine or tryptophan is not found at the CDR3 terminus, so this likely reflects a read error. The rearrangement joins TRBV7-9 to TRBJ1-5, with D possibly matching TRBD1 (5 bases). The V and J ends lost 5 bases and 0 bases respectively, with 8 bases between them. The CDR3 has 14 residues. Germline V gene sequence: CDR1 SEHNR, CDR2 FQNEAQ (reference sequence). CDR3 sequence reads: CASSPRDSNQPQHL. The CDR3 DNA sequence: TGTGCCAGCAGCCCCAGGGATAGCAATCAGCCCCAGCATCTT.

This clonotype was counted between two and nine times. The V gene is TRBV2, the J gene TRBJ1-2, with D possibly matching TRBD1 (5 bases). Trimming left V 4 bases short and J 8 bases short, with 17 bases between. The CDR3 spans 14 residues. Germline CDR1 reads SNHLY; CDR2 reads FYNNEI. The DNA of the CDR3 is TGTGCCAGCAGTGTGGTGCAGGGAGGTAGGGGCTACACCTTC. Its translation is CASSVVQGGRGYTF.

The V gene is TRBV12-3 or TRBV12-4, the J gene TRBJ1-2; no clear D. The CDR3 has 13 amino acids. With 6 bases removed from V and 6 bases from J, the gap between germline ends came to 14 bases. CDR3 sequence: CASSAPYKDGYTF. Here the CDR3 DNA reads TGTGCCAGCAGCGCCCCGTACAAGGATGGCTACACCTTC.

This chain uses TRBV6-2 or TRBV6-3 with TRBJ2-1; D not certain. Gene TRBJ2-7 matches the end of the DNA better, so the J call may be wrong. This CDR3 comprises 15 residues. Germline V gene sequence: CDR1 MNHEY, CDR2 SVGEGT. DNA for the CDR3: TGTGCCAGCAGTACCTTTGGGTACTCCTACAATGAGCAGTACTTC. Amino acids: CASSTFGYSYNEQYF.

The chain carries TRBV6-1 and TRBJ2-7; D remains unclear. Trimming stripped 4 bases from V and 3 bases from J, with 7 bases between. Germline lookup yields CDR1 MNHNS and CDR2 SASEGT. CDR3 length: 12 amino acids. The CDR3 DNA sequence: TGTGCCAGCAGTGCACAGAGCTACGAGCAGTACTTC. Translating it yields CASSAQSYEQYF.

The V and J genes are TRBV5-1 and TRBJ1-1; D call uncertain. This CDR3 contains 14 residues. The ends were cut back, 4 bases at V and 3 bases at J, with 13 bases in the middle. Germline lookup yields CDR1 SGHRS and CDR2 YFSETQ. Here the CDR3 DNA reads TGCGCCAGCAGCAACCCAGGACGGTACACTGAAGCTTTCTTT. This codes for CASSNPGRYTEAFF.

Only a few counts were recorded for this clonotype. J is TRBJ2-1 and V is TRBV20-1, with TRBD2 identical over 7 bases. V shed 7 bases, J shed 6 bases, and the junction held 6 bases outside the gene matches. CDR3 size: 12 residues. Germline V gene sequence: CDR1 DFQATT, CDR2 SNEGSKA (reference sequence). CDR3 sequence (DNA): TGCAGTGGGGCGGGAGACCTCAATGAGCAGTTCTTC. Amino acids: CSGAGDLNEQFF.

Only a few counts were recorded for this clonotype. The chain links TRBV20-1 to TRBJ1-5; 9 positions agree with TRBD1. The germline gives CDR1 DFQATT, CDR2 SNEGSKA (reference sequence). The V segment lost 3 bases and the J segment 4 bases; nucleotides outside the gene matches: 4. The CDR3 spans 14 residues. This CDR3 is CSASWGTGNQPQHF. In DNA form, the CDR3 reads TGCAGTGCTAGTTGGGGGACAGGGAATCAGCCCCAGCATTTT.

The chain recombines TRBV30 with TRBJ1-2, with D uncertain. CDR3 length: 13 amino acids. V lost 4 bases, J lost 2 bases, and 11 bases lay in between. The V gene's germline CDR1 is GTSNPN and CDR2 SVGIG (reference sequence). In DNA form, the CDR3 reads TGTGCCTGGAAACTCGGGCAGAACTATGGCTACACCTTC. This translates into CAWKLGQNYGYTF.

There are a few counts of this clonotype. The chain joins TRBV3-1 to TRBJ2-3, with 8 bases aligning to TRBD2. V shed 4 bases and J 8 bases; nucleotides not matched to a gene: 14. Germline V lookup: CDR1 LGHDT, CDR2 YNNKEL (reference sequence). This CDR3 is built from 16 residues. CDR3 sequence: CASSRGTRRTLGTQYF. The CDR3 DNA is TGTGCCAGCAGCCGAGGGACTAGAAGAACTCTAGGTACGCAGTATTTT.

In its sample, this clonotype was seen a few times. CDR3 nucleotides: TGTGCCACCAGCAGATCGAAGGGAGCCGAGGAGCAGTACTTC. Its translation: CATSRSKGAEEQYF. The rearrangement uses TRBV15 and TRBJ2-5, with TRBD2 as a possible D gene (5 bases). CDR3 size: 14 residues. V was cut by 2 bases and J by 11 bases, with 18 bases left in between. Germline V CDR1 and CDR2: LNHNV, YYDKDF (reference sequence).

The gene calls are TRBV5-1 and TRBJ2-5; 13 bases fit TRBD2. V lost 2 bases to trimming and J lost 11 bases; unmatched junction nucleotides: 21. The germline V gene encodes CDR1 SGHRS and CDR2 YFSETQ. CDR3 length: 19 residues. The CDR3 loop reads CASSLPGLAGPPPRNEQYF. DNA of the CDR3: TGCGCCAGCAGCTTACCGGGACTAGCGGGACCTCCCCCCCGCAATGAGCAGTACTTC.